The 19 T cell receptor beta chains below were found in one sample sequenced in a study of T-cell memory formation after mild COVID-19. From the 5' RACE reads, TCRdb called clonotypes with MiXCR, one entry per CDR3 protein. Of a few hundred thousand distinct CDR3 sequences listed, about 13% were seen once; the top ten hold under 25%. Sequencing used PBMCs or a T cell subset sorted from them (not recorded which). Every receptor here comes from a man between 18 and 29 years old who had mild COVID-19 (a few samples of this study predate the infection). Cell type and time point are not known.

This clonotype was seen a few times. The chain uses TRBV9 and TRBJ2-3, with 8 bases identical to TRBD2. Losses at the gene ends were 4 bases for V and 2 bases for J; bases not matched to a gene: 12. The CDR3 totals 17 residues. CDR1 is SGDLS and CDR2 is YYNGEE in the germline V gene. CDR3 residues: CASSTANSGVYTDTQYF. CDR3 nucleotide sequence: TGTGCCAGCAGCACAGCAAATAGCGGGGTATACACAGATACGCAGTATTTT.

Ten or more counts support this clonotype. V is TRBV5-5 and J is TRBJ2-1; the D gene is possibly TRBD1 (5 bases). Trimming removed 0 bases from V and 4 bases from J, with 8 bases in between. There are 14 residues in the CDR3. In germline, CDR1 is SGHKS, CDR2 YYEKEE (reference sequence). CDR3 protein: CASSLVDSYNEQFF. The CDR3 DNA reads TGTGCCAGCAGCTTGGTCGACAGTTACAATGAGCAGTTCTTC. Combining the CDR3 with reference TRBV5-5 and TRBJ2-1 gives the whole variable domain DAGVTQSPTHLIKTRGQQVTLRCSPISGHKSVSWYQQVLGQGPQFIFQYYEKEERGRGNFPDRFSARQFPNYSSELNVNALLLGDSALYLCASSLVDSYNEQFFGPGTRLTVL.

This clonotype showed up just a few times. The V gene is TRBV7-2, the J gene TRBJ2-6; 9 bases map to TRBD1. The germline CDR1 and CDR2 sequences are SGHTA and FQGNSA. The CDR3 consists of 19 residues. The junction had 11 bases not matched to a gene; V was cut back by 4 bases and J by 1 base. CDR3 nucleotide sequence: TGTGCCAGCAGCTCCATGAGGGGGGACAGGGAGTCTGGGGCCAACGTCCTGACTTTC. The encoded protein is CASSSMRGDRESGANVLTF.

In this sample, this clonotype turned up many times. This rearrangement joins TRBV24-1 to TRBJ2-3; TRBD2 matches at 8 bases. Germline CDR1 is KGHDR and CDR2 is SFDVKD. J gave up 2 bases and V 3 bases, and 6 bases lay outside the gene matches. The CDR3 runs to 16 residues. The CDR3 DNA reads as TGTGCCACCAGTGATGGCGGGGGGCCCAACACAGATACGCAGTATTTT. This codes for CATSDGGGPNTDTQYF.

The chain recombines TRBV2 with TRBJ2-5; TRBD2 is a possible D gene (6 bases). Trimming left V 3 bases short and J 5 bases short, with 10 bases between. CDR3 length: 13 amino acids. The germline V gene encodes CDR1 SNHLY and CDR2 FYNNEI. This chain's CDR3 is CASSERDGETQYF. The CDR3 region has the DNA TGTGCCAGCAGTGAGCGGGACGGGGAGACCCAGTACTTC.

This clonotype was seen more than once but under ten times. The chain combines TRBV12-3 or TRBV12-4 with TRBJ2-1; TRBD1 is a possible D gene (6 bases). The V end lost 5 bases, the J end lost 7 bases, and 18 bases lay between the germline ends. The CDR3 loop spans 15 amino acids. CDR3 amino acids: CASSLKSYRDNEQFF. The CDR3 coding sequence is TGTGCCAGCAGTCTCAAGTCGTACAGGGATAATGAGCAGTTCTTC.

CDR3 residues: CGGTPGNTEAFF. The CDR3 DNA reads TGCGGAGGGACGCCAGGGAACACTGAAGCTTTCTTT. The chain employs TRBV20-1 and TRBJ1-1; perhaps TRBD1 as D (5 bases). CDR3 length: 12 amino acids. Germline V gene lookup returns CDR1 DFQATT and CDR2 SNEGSKA (reference sequence).

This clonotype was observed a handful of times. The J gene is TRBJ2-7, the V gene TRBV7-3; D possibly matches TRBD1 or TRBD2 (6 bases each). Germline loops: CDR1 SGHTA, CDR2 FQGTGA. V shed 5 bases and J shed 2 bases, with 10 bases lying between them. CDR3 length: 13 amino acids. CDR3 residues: CASSQGRTYEQYF. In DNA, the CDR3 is TGTGCCAGCAGCCAGGGGAGGACCTACGAGCAGTACTTC.

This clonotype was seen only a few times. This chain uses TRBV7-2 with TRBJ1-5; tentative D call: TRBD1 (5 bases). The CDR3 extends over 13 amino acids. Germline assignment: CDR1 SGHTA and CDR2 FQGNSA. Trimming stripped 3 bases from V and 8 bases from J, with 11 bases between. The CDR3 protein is CASSFSGVEPQHF. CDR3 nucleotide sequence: TGTGCCAGCAGCTTTTCGGGGGTGGAGCCCCAGCATTTT.

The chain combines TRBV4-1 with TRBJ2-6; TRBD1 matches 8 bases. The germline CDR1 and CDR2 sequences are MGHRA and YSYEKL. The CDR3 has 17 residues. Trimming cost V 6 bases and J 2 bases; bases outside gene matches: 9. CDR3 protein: CASRTGAAGPGANVLTF. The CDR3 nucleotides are TGCGCCAGCAGGACAGGGGCTGCGGGACCTGGGGCCAACGTCCTGACTTTC.

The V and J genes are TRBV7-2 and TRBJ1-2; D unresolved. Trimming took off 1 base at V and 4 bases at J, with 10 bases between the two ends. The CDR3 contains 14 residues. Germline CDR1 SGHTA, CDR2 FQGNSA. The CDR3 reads CASSLGIDFYGYTF. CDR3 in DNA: TGTGCCAGCAGCTTAGGTATAGACTTCTATGGCTACACCTTC.

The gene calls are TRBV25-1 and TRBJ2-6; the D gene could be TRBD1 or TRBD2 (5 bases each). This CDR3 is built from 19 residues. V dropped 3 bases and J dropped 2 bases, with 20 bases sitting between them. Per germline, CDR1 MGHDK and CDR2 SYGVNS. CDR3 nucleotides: TGTGCCAGCAGTGATTGGGGCCGGGGTCCTCGGGCTGGGGCCAACGTCCTGACTTTC. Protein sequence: CASSDWGRGPRAGANVLTF.

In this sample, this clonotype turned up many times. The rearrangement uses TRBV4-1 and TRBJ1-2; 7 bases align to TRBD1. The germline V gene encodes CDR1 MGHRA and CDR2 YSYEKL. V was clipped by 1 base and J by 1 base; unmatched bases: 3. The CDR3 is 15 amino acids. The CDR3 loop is CASSQVRDSNYGYTF. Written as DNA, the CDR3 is TGCGCCAGCAGCCAAGTTCGGGACAGTAACTATGGCTACACCTTC.

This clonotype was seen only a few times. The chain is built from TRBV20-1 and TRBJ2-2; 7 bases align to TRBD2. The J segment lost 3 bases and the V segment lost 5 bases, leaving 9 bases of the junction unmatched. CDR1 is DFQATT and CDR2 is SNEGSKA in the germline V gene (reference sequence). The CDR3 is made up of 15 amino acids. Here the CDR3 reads CSARSGGEDTGELFF. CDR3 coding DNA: TGCAGTGCTCGCTCTGGGGGGGAGGACACCGGGGAGCTGTTTTTT.

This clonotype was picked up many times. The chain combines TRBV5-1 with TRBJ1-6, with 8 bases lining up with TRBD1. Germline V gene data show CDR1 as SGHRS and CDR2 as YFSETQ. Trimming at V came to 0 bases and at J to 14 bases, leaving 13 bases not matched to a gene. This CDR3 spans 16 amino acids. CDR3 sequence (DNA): TGCGCCAGCAGCTTGGGATCGACAGGGGCCATAAAGACCCTCCACTTT. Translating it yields CASSLGSTGAIKTLHF. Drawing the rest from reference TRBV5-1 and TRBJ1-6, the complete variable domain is KAGVTQTPRYLIKTRGQQVTLSCSPISGHRSVSWYQQTPGQGLQFLFEYFSETQRNKGNFPGRFSGRQFSNSRSEMNVSTLELGDSALYLCASSLGSTGAIKTLHFGNGTRLTVT.

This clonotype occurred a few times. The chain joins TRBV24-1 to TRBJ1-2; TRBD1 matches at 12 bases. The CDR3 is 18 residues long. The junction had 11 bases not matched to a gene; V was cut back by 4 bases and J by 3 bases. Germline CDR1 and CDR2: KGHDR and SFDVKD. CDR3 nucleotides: TGTGCCACCAGTGACACCTCCGGGACAGGGGGCCCAGACTATGGCTACACCTTC. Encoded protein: CATSDTSGTGGPDYGYTF.

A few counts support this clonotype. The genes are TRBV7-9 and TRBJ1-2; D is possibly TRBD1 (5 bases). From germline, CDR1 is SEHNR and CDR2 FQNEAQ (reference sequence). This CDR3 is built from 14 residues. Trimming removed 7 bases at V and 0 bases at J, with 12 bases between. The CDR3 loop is CASIKTDTNYGYTF. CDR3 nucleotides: TGTGCCAGCATCAAGACAGATACTAACTATGGCTACACCTTC.

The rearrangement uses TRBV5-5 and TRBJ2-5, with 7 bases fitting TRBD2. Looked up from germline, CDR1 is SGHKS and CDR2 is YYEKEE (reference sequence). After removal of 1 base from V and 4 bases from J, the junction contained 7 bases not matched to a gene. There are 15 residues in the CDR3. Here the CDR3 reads CASSLYSGVPETQYF. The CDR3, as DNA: TGTGCCAGCAGCTTGTACAGCGGGGTACCAGAGACCCAGTACTTC. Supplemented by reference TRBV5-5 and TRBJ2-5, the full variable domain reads DAGVTQSPTHLIKTRGQQVTLRCSPISGHKSVSWYQQVLGQGPQFIFQYYEKEERGRGNFPDRFSARQFPNYSSELNVNALLLGDSALYLCASSLYSGVPETQYFGPGTRLLVL.

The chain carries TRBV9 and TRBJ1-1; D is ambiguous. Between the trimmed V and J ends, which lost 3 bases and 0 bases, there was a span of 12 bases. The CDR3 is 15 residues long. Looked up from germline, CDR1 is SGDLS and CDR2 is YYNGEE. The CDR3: CASSGIAPMNTEAFF. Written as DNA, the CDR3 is TGTGCCAGCAGCGGAATAGCACCCATGAACACTGAAGCTTTCTTT.